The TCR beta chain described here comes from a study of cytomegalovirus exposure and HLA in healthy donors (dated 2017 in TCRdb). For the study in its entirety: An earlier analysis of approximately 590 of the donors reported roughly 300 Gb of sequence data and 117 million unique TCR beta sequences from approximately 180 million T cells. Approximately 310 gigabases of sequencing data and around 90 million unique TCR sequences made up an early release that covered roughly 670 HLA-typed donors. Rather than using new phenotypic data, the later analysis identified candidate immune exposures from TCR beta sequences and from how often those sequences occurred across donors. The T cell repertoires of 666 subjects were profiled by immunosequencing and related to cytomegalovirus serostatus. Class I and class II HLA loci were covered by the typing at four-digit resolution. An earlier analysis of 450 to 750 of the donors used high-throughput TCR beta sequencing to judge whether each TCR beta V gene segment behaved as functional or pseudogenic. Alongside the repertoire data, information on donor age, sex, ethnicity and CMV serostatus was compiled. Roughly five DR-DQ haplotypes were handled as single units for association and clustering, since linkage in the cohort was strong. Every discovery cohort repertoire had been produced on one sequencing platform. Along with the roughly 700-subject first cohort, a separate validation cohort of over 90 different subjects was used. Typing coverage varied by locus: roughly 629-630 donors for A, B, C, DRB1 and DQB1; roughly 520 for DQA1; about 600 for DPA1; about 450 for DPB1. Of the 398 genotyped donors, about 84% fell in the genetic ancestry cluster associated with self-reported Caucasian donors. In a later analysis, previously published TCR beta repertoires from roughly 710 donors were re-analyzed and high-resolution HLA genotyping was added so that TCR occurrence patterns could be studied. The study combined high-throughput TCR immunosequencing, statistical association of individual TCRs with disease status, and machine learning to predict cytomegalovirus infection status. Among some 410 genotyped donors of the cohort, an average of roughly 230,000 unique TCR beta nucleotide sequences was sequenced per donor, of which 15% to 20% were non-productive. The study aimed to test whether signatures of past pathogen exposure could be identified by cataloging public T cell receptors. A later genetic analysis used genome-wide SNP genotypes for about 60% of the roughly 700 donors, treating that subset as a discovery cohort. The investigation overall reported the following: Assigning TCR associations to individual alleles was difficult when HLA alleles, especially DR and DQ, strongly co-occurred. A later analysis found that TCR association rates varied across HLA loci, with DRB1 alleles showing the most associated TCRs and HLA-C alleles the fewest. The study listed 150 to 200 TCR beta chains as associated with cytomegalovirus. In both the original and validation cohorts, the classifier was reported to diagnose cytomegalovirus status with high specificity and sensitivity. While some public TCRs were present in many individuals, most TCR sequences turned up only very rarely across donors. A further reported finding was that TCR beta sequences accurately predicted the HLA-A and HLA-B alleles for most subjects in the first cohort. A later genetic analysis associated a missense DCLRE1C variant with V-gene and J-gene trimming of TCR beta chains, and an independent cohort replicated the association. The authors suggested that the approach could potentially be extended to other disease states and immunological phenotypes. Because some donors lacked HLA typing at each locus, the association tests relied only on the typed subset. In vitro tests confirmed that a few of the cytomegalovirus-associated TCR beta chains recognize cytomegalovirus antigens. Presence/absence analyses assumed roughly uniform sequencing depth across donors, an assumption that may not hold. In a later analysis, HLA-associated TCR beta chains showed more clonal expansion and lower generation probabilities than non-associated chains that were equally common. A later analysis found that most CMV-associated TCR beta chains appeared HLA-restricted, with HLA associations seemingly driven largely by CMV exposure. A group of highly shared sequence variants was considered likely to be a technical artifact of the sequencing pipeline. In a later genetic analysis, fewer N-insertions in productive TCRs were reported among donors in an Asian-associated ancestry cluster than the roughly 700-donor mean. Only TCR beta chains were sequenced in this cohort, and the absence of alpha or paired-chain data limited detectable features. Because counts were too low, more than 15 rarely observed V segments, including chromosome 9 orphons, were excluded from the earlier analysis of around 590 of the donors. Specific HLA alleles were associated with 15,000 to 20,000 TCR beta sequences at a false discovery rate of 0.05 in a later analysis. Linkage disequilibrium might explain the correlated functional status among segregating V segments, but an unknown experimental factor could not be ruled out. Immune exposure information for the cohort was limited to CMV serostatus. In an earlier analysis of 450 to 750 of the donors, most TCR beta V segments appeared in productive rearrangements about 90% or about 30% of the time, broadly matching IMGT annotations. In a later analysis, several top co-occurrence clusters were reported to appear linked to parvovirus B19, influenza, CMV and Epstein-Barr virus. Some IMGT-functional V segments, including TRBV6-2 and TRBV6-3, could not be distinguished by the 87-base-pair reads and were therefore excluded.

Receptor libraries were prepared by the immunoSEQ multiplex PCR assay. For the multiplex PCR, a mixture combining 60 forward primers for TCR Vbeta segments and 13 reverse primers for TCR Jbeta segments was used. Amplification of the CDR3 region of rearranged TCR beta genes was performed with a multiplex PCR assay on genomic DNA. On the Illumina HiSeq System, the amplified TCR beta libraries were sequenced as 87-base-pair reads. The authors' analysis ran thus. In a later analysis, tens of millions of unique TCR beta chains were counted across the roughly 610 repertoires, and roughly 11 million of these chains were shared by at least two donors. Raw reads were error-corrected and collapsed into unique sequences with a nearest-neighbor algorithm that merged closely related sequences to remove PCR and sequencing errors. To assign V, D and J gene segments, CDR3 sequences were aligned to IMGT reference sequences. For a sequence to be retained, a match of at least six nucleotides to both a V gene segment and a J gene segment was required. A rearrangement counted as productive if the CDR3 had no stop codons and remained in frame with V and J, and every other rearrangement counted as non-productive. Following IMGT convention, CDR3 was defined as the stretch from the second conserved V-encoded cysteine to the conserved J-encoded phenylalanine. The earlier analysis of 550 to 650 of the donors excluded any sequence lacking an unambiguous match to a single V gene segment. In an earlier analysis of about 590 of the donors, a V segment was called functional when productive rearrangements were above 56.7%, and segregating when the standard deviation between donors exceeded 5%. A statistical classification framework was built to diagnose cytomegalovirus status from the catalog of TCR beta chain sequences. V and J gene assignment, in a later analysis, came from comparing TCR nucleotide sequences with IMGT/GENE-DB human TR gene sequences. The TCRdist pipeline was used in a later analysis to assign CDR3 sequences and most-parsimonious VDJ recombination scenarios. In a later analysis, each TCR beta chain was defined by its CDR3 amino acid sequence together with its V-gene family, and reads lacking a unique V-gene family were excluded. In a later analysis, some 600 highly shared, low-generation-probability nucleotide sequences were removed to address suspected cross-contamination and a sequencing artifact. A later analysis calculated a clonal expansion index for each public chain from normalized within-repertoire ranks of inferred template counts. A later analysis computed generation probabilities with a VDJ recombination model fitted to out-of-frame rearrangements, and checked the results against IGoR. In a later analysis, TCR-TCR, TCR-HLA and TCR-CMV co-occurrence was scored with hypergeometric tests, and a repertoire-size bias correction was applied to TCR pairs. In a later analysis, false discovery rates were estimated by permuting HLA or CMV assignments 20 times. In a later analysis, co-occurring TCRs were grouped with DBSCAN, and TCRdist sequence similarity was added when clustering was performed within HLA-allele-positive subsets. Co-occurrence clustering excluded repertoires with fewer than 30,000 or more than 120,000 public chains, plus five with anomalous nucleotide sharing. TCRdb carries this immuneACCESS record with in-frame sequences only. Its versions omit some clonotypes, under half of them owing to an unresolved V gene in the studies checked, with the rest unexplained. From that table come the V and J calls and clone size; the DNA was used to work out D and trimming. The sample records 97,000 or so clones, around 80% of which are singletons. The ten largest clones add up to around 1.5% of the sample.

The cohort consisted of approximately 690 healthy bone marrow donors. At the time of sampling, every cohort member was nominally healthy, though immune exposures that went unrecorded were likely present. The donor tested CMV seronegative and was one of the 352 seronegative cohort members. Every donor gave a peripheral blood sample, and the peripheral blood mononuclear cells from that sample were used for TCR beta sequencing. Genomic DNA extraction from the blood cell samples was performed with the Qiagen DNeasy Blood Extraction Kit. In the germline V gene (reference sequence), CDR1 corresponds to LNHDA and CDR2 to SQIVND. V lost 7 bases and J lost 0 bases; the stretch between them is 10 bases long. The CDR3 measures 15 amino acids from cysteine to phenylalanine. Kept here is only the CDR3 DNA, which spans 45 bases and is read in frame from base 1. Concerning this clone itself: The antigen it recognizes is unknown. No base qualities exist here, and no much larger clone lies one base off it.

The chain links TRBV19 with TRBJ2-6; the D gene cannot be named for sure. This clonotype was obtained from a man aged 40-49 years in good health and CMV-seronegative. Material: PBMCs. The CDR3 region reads CASIRTSSGANVLTF. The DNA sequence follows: TGTGCCAGTATTCGTACGAGCTCTGGGGCCAACGTCCTGACTTTC.